Each of the 13 T cell receptor beta chains below was sequenced from the same sample in a study of control samples from healthy donors and cancer patients. Generated by immunoSEQ multiplex PCR, the TCRdb table keeps only in-frame clones and is missing some. In the table there are tens of thousands of clones, roughly 89% of which are singletons. The source material was blood. The source of these receptors is a man aged 25 to 45 in good health.

The gene calls are TRBV27 and TRBJ2-2, with 10 nucleotides matching TRBD1. Germline trimming cut 3 bases from V and 3 bases from J; bases unmatched to any gene: 4. This CDR3 region has 16 residues. CDR1 is MNHEY, CDR2 SMNVEV, per germline (reference sequence). The CDR3 coding sequence is TGTGCCAGCAGTTTGACAGGGGGCAAGGACACCGGGGAGCTGTTTTTT. Its protein is CASSLTGGKDTGELFF.

The gene calls are TRBV7-6 and TRBJ2-1; 9 bases align to TRBD2. Germline V gene lookup returns CDR1 SGHVS and CDR2 FNYEAQ. After removal of 1 base from V and 5 bases from J, the junction contained 3 bases not matched to a gene. This CDR3 contains 15 residues. The CDR3 protein is CASSLGGRAHNEQFF. Here the CDR3 DNA reads TGTGCCAGCAGCTTAGGCGGGAGGGCCCACAATGAGCAGTTCTTC.

There are a few counts of this clone. J is TRBJ1-2 and V is TRBV6-5, with D maybe TRBD1 (5 bases). This CDR3 has 14 amino acids. The V gene's germline CDR1 is MNHEY and CDR2 SVGAGI. The V end lost 4 bases, the J end lost 6 bases, and 15 bases lay between the germline ends. The CDR3 coding sequence is TGTGCCAGCAGTTCTCGGGGGGGTTGGGATGGCTACACCTTC. Translation gives CASSSRGGWDGYTF.

The V and J genes are TRBV12-5 and TRBJ1-2; 11 bases agree with TRBD1. In germline, CDR1 is LGHNT, CDR2 FRNRAP. V trimming: 6 bases; J trimming: 2 bases; junction bases outside the gene matches: 5. The CDR3 is 15 residues long. CDR3 amino acids: CASGPGQGANYGYTF. Written as DNA, the CDR3 is TGTGCTAGTGGCCCCGGACAGGGGGCGAACTATGGCTACACCTTC.

The chain has TRBV6-1 and TRBJ1-1; D unclear. Germline values: CDR1 MNHNS, CDR2 SASEGT. This CDR3 is built from 15 residues. The V and J ends lost 1 base and 4 bases respectively, with 13 bases between them. The CDR3 DNA sequence: TGTGCCAGCAGTGAAGATGGCTGGGGTGGCACTGAAGCTTTCTTT. This encodes CASSEDGWGGTEAFF.

The chain uses TRBV9 and TRBJ2-7, with 7 nucleotides matching TRBD1. CDR1 is SGDLS and CDR2 is YYNGEE in the germline V gene. V gave up 2 bases and J gave up 3 bases; unmatched junction bases: 5. The CDR3 is 14 amino acids. The CDR3 DNA sequence: TGTGCCAGCAGCGTGGGGACAGAGGGCTACGAGCAGTACTTC. It yields the protein CASSVGTEGYEQYF.

This clone appeared a single time. The chain joins TRBV7-2 to TRBJ2-5; a possible D gene is TRBD1 (5 bases). CDR1 SGHTA and CDR2 FQGNSA come from the germline V gene. CDR3 size: 14 residues. The germline V and J ends were trimmed by 1 base and 5 bases, with 11 bases remaining between them. CDR3 DNA sequence: TGTGCCAGCAGCTTAGATCAGGGTAGGGAGACCCAGTACTTC. As protein: CASSLDQGRETQYF. Based on the CDR3 plus reference TRBV7-2 and TRBJ2-5, the full variable domain is GAGVSQSPSNKVTEKGKDVELRCDPISGHTALYWYRQSLGQGLEFLIYFQGNSAPDKSGLPSDRFSAERTGGSVSTLTIQRTQQEDSAVYLCASSLDQGRETQYFGPGTRLLVL.

The J gene is TRBJ2-2, the V gene TRBV7-2; D is unresolved. This CDR3 contains 15 residues. Germline values: CDR1 SGHTA, CDR2 FQGNSA. Trimming took 5 bases from V and 3 from J, leaving 13 bases between them. The CDR3 DNA follows: TGTGCCAGCAGCCCTCGTCGGAGCTACACCGGGGAGCTGTTTTTT. Protein: CASSPRRSYTGELFF.

CDR3 region: CASSLNLGDRAYEQYF. The CDR3, as DNA: TGTGCCAGCAGCTTAAATTTGGGGGACAGGGCCTACGAGCAGTACTTC. This sequence joins TRBV11-2 and TRBJ2-7; 9 bases are a match to TRBD1. The V gene end was trimmed by 2 bases and the J gene end by 2 bases; junction bases not matched to a gene: 7. Germline V gives CDR1 SGHAT, CDR2 FQNNGV. The CDR3 is 16 residues long.

The chain is built from TRBV19 and TRBJ2-5; weak D call: TRBD1 (7 bases). The CDR3 totals 14 residues. V dropped 3 bases and J dropped 5 bases, with 13 bases sitting between them. The V gene's germline CDR1 is LNHDA and CDR2 SQIVND (reference sequence). The CDR3 DNA reads as TGTGCCAGTAGTATTACAGGGGCGGGGGAGACCCAGTACTTC. This translates into CASSITGAGETQYF.

Comments on this clone: One junction end disagrees with the germline gene, perhaps due to a read error. This rearrangement joins TRBV4-2 to TRBJ2-5; 7 bases agree with TRBD1. The germline V gene has CDR1 LGHNA and CDR2 YNFKEQ. The CDR3 spans 16 residues. The CDR3 spells CASSQGAGGGREPQYF. The DNA of the CDR3 is TGTGCCAGCAGCCAAGGGGCAGGGGGTGGAAGAGAGCCCCAGTACTTC.

V usage is TRBV30 and J usage is TRBJ1-1; D gene unclear. This CDR3 is built from 13 residues. Germline V CDR1 and CDR2: GTSNPN, SVGIG (reference sequence). V lost 2 bases and J lost 2, with 9 bases in between. Here the CDR3 reads CAWSPELNTEAFF. The CDR3 region has the DNA TGTGCCTGGAGTCCAGAACTAAACACTGAAGCTTTCTTT.

This clone appeared a single time. This chain joins TRBV23-1 and TRBJ2-1, with TRBD2 as a possible D gene (8 bases). TRBV23-1 is an open reading frame whose function is uncertain. V dropped 2 bases and J dropped 7 bases, with 21 bases sitting between them. There are 17 residues in the CDR3. CDR3 region: CASSQAGGLRGWNEQFF. For the CDR3, the DNA is TGCGCCAGCAGTCAAGCGGGAGGCCTCAGGGGGTGGAATGAGCAGTTCTTC.